Listed here are 27 T cell receptor beta chains from one sample, sequenced in a study of T cell responses to AZD1222 COVID-19 vaccine. Assay used: immunoSEQ multiplex PCR; TCRdb lists only in-frame clones, some missing. The table has roughly 120,000 clones, 70% to 90% seen once. Sequencing used peripheral blood, obtained on day 0 of AZD1222 vaccination. These receptors came from an adult in good health.

The chain has TRBV28 and TRBJ1-5; D is uncertain. The CDR3 is made up of 15 amino acids. Germline values: CDR1 MDHEN, CDR2 SYDVKM. Trimming cost V 7 bases and J 2 bases, with 15 bases left between them. In nucleotides, the CDR3 is TGTGCCAGCAAACCAAGGATGCGTGGCAATCAGCCCCAGCATTTT. Encoded protein: CASKPRMRGNQPQHF.

This sequence joins TRBV7-9 and TRBJ1-2, with 7 bases identical to TRBD1. With V trimmed by 0 bases and J by 3 bases, 7 bases remained unmatched. The CDR3 covers 16 residues. Germline V lookup: CDR1 SEHNR, CDR2 FQNEAQ (reference sequence). The CDR3 DNA follows: TGTGCCAGCAGCTTAGCCCCCACAGGGGCGGACTATGGCTACACCTTC. Translating it yields CASSLAPTGADYGYTF. The full variable domain, its missing parts supplied by reference TRBV7-9 and TRBJ1-2, is DTGVSQNPRHKITKRGQNVTFRCDPISEHNRLYWYRQTLGQGPEFLTYFQNEAQLEKSRLLSDRFSAERPKGSFSTLEIQRTEQGDSAMYLCASSLAPTGADYGYTFGSGTRLTVV.

The genes are TRBV4-2 and TRBJ2-5, with D perhaps TRBD2 (7 bases). CDR1 is LGHNA and CDR2 is YNFKEQ in the germline V gene. The CDR3 extends over 16 amino acids. Trimming took 5 bases from V and 5 from J, leaving 21 bases between them. CDR3 in DNA: TGTGCCAGCAGCAGGGCTAGGGGGGAGGGGTCCGAGACCCAGTACTTC. This encodes CASSRARGEGSETQYF.

The chain uses TRBV20-1 and TRBJ1-2; D ambiguous. Looked up from germline, CDR1 is DFQATT and CDR2 is SNEGSKA (reference sequence). The germline V and J ends were trimmed by 3 bases and 8 bases, with 19 bases remaining between them. CDR3 length: 14 amino acids. CDR3 nucleotides: TGCAGTGCTAGTCCCCCAAGGGAGTCGGGGGGCTACACCTTC. It translates to CSASPPRESGGYTF.

A few counts support this clone. The CDR3 is CASSYSANRGGSGIQPQHF. The CDR3 DNA reads as TGTGCCAGCAGTTACTCGGCCAACAGGGGCGGGTCGGGTATTCAGCCCCAGCATTTT. The gene calls are TRBV6-2 or TRBV6-3 and TRBJ1-5; 7 bases are shared with TRBD1. Germline trimming cut 0 bases from V and 6 bases from J; bases unmatched to any gene: 17. Germline-derived CDR1 and CDR2 are MNHEY and SVGEGT. The CDR3 length is 19 residues.

The chain couples TRBV6-5 to TRBJ2-5, with D perhaps assigned TRBD1 or TRBD2 (7 bases each). This CDR3 has 15 amino acids. Per germline, CDR1 MNHEY and CDR2 SVGAGI. V was shortened by 8 bases and J by 1 base, with 17 bases between the two germline ends. The CDR3 DNA sequence: TGTGCCAGCCAAACGGGGAGGGGGCTCCAAGAGACCCAGTACTTC. This codes for CASQTGRGLQETQYF.

The V gene is TRBV5-8, the J gene TRBJ1-5; 9 bases fit TRBD1. J lost 6 bases, V lost 2 bases, and 6 bases had no gene match. The length of the CDR3 is 15 residues. Per the germline V gene, CDR1 is SGHTS and CDR2 is YDEGEE. The CDR3 reads CASSFIGQGLQPQHF. CDR3 coding DNA: TGTGCCAGCAGCTTTATCGGACAGGGGCTTCAGCCCCAGCATTTT.

Here the CDR3 reads CASSQERGGGYEQYF. The CDR3 DNA reads TGTGCCAGCAGCCAAGAGCGGGGGGGCGGGTACGAGCAGTACTTC. The chain employs TRBV4-2 and TRBJ2-7; TRBD2 agrees at 9 bases. This CDR3 contains 15 residues. In germline, CDR1 is LGHNA, CDR2 YNFKEQ. V was clipped by 0 bases and J by 4 bases; unmatched bases: 4.

The chain recombines TRBV6-5 with TRBJ1-4, with D hard to call. The CDR3 has 12 residues. V lost 6 bases, J lost 10 bases, and 12 bases lay in between. CDR1 and CDR2 (germline): MNHEY, SVGAGI. CDR3 nucleotide sequence: TGTGCCAGCAGGGTACGTCTCGGAAAACTGTTTTTT. As protein: CASRVRLGKLFF.

This clone was seen a single time. The chain employs TRBV5-4 and TRBJ1-2; D uncertain. The CDR3 has 13 residues. From germline, CDR1 is SGHNT and CDR2 YYREEE (reference sequence). V was pared by 0 bases and J by 6 bases, with 9 bases between. In nucleotides, the CDR3 is TGTGCCAGCAGCTTGGTGTCTATCGATGGCTACACCTTC. This codes for CASSLVSIDGYTF.

The rearrangement uses TRBV19 and TRBJ1-5; tentatively, D is TRBD1 (6 bases). V was pared by 3 bases and J by 5 bases, with 14 bases between. Germline CDR1 reads LNHDA; CDR2 reads SQIVND (reference sequence). This CDR3 is built from 15 residues. This CDR3 is CASSMKRGQYQPQHF. The CDR3 DNA follows: TGTGCCAGTAGTATGAAGAGGGGACAATATCAGCCCCAGCATTTT.

V usage is TRBV10-3 and J usage is TRBJ2-7; D is possibly TRBD1 (5 bases). From germline, CDR1 is ENHRY and CDR2 SYGVKD. Trimming shortened V by 5 bases and J by 3 bases, and 5 bases separated the two germline ends. This CDR3 region has 11 residues. This CDR3 reads CAISTGYEQYF. The CDR3, as DNA: TGTGCCATCAGTACAGGCTACGAGCAGTACTTC.

V and J are TRBV6-5 and TRBJ1-4; 9 bases are shared with TRBD1. The CDR3 is 15 residues long. Germline assignment: CDR1 MNHEY and CDR2 SVGAGI. V was clipped by 3 bases and J by 7 bases; unmatched bases: 6. The CDR3 coding sequence is TGTGCCAGCAGTTATGAAGGACAGGGGTTTGAAAAACTGTTTTTT. Translation gives CASSYEGQGFEKLFF.

The rearrangement joins TRBV6-5 to TRBJ1-6; D is ambiguous. CDR1 is MNHEY and CDR2 is SVGAGI in the germline V gene. The CDR3 has 13 residues. Trimming shortened V by 2 bases and J by 6 bases, and 5 bases separated the two germline ends. This chain's CDR3 is CASSYDSNSPLHF. CDR3 DNA: TGTGCCAGCAGTTACGACTCTAATTCACCCCTCCACTTT.

This clone was detected a few times. The chain employs TRBV19 and TRBJ1-1; D is ambiguous. The CDR3 has 16 residues. Germline V gene data show CDR1 as LNHDA and CDR2 as SQIVND (reference sequence). Trimming cost V 3 bases and J 0 bases, with 14 bases left between them. The CDR3 DNA reads TGTGCCAGTAGTATCGGAACGGACCTGTTGAACACTGAAGCTTTCTTT. It codes for CASSIGTDLLNTEAFF.

The CDR3 DNA reads as TGTGCCAGCAGCTTAGACCAGCAAGAGACCCAGTACTTC. This encodes CASSLDQQETQYF. This chain joins TRBV7-9 and TRBJ2-5; D remains unclear. The germline V gene has CDR1 SEHNR and CDR2 FQNEAQ (reference sequence). The CDR3 runs 13 residues. Trimming shortened V by 1 base and J by 2 bases, and 5 bases separated the two germline ends.

The V gene is TRBV5-1, the J gene TRBJ2-5; 7 bases are a match to TRBD1. This CDR3 is 16 amino acids long. CDR1 is SGHRS, CDR2 YFSETQ, per germline. Trimming took 4 bases from V and 1 from J; bases not matched to a gene: 10. CDR3 amino acids: CASSQQTGARQETQYF. CDR3 nucleotide sequence: TGCGCCAGCAGCCAGCAAACAGGGGCCCGCCAAGAGACCCAGTACTTC.

This sequence joins TRBV9 and TRBJ2-7; D is unresolved. V was trimmed by 2 bases and J by 4 bases, leaving 1 base between them. The CDR3 totals 10 residues. Germline V CDR1 and CDR2: SGDLS, YYNGEE. The CDR3 DNA reads TGTGCCAGCAGCGTTTACGAGCAGTACTTC. It yields the protein CASSVYEQYF.

This clone was recorded many times. The chain combines TRBV13 with TRBJ1-1; no definite D call. Germline V gene lookup returns CDR1 PRHDT and CDR2 FYEKMQ (reference sequence). The CDR3 contains 14 residues. V was pared by 5 bases and J by 0 bases, with 10 bases between. CDR3 loop: CASSRRRLNTEAFF. The CDR3 coding sequence is TGTGCCAGCAGCAGAAGAAGGCTGAACACTGAAGCTTTCTTT.

The CDR3 loop reads CATSDFGGLEPQHF. The CDR3 nucleotides are TGTGCCACCAGTGATTTCGGGGGTTTGGAGCCCCAGCATTTT. This chain joins TRBV24-1 and TRBJ1-5, with a possible D match to TRBD1 (5 bases). CDR3 length equals 14 residues. The germline gives CDR1 KGHDR, CDR2 SFDVKD. Trimming took off 1 base at V and 8 bases at J, with 11 bases between the two ends.

V is TRBV6-2 or TRBV6-3 and J is TRBJ1-1; D is uncertain. Germline V gene sequence: CDR1 MNHEY, CDR2 SVGEGT. V dropped 1 base and J dropped 2 bases, with 5 bases sitting between them. This CDR3 is built from 13 residues. CDR3 nucleotide sequence: TGTGCCAGCAGTTACTATGGCAACACTGAAGCTTTCTTT. It is translated as CASSYYGNTEAFF.

J is TRBJ2-1 and V is TRBV7-3; 7 bases map to TRBD1. This CDR3 region has 13 residues. Germline V CDR1 and CDR2: SGHTA, FQGTGA. V dropped 4 bases and J dropped 6; count of bases not matched to a gene: 3. DNA of the CDR3: TGTGCCAGCAGCTACGACAGGGTCAATGAGCAGTTCTTC. The encoded protein is CASSYDRVNEQFF.

The rearrangement links TRBV7-9 to TRBJ2-7; TRBD1 is a possible D gene (5 bases). The CDR3 totals 13 residues. Trimming removed 6 bases at V and 2 bases at J, with 11 bases between. Germline V lookup: CDR1 SEHNR, CDR2 FQNEAQ (reference sequence). The CDR3 DNA reads TGTGCCAGCAGTTCAGGGCGCGCCTACGAGCAGTACTTC. Translated, it gives CASSSGRAYEQYF.

The chain is built from TRBV3-1 (or the pseudogene TRBV3-2) and TRBJ1-2; no clear D. V was shortened by 4 bases and J by 4 bases, with 13 bases between the two germline ends. The CDR3 covers 14 residues. CDR1 and CDR2 (germline): LGHDT, YNNKEL (reference sequence). The CDR3 DNA is TGTGCCAGCAGCCCTTTCAGCGAGACCTATGGCTACACCTTC. Its protein product is CASSPFSETYGYTF.

This chain uses TRBV11-3 with TRBJ2-1, with D perhaps TRBD2 (5 bases). Germline-derived CDR1 and CDR2 are SGHNT and YENEEA. The CDR3 is 12 amino acids. The ends were cut back, 2 bases at V and 12 bases at J, with 11 bases in the middle. In nucleotides, the CDR3 is TGTGCCAGCAGCTTATGGACTCGGCGGCAGTTCTTC. Its translation: CASSLWTRRQFF.

V and J are TRBV19 and TRBJ1-2; D is unresolved. Trimming left V 3 bases short and J 3 bases short, with 8 bases between. This CDR3 has 13 residues. In germline, CDR1 is LNHDA, CDR2 SQIVND (reference sequence). The CDR3 DNA reads as TGTGCCAGTAGTATTGGGGAGGACTATGGCTACACCTTC. Its protein product is CASSIGEDYGYTF.

The table lists this clone with a count of one. As DNA, the CDR3 is TGTGCCAGCAGTTGGCAGGACCTAACCCGTTCCTACGAGCAGTACTTC. It encodes CASSWQDLTRSYEQYF. This sequence joins TRBV28 and TRBJ2-7; D unresolved. The CDR3 totals 16 residues. Per germline, CDR1 MDHEN and CDR2 SYDVKM. V gave up 4 bases and J gave up 1 base, with 17 bases separating them.